The entry that follows covers one T cell receptor beta chain sequence. Authors' data handling: Estimated nucleated cell counts came from reference gene primer amplification. Sequencing used immunoSEQ multiplex PCR; TCRdb keeps in-frame clones, though not all of them. The V and J calls and clone size were taken over from that table, and D and trimming were inferred from the DNA. Here the sample spans about 160,000 clones, 90% to 95% being singletons. The data stem from a study of blood T cell repertoires in COVID-19. Study-wide context: From T cells, B-cell-depleted T cells, or PBMCs came the material, which was cDNA or gDNA.

The TCR comes from a man between 50 and 59 years old with acute or convalescent COVID-19. The source material was peripheral blood.

In DNA, the CDR3 is TGTGCCTGGAGTCCACTCCGTCGGGGGATCTATGGCTACACCTTC. It encodes CAWSPLRRGIYGYTF. The rearrangement links TRBV30 to TRBJ1-2, with D perhaps matching TRBD1 (5 bases). Germline V gene lookup returns CDR1 GTSNPN and CDR2 SVGIG (reference sequence). The CDR3 spans 15 residues. The V gene lost 2 bases and the J gene lost 4 bases, with 17 bases spanning the gap.